This T cell receptor beta chain was sequenced for a study of T cell responses to AZD1222 COVID-19 vaccine listed by TCRdb under 2021. About the full investigation: AZD1222 recipients with second doses at about 4 weeks or about 12 weeks were pooled, because spike-specific TCR depth and breadth did not differ between schedules. A total of more than 230 trial participants underwent TCR sequencing, of whom 207 had received two doses of AZD1222 and some 26 had received two doses of the MenACWY control vaccine. Trial participants were enrolled into age subgroups of 18-55, 56-69 and 70-plus years, which contained about 150, 27 and 61 TCR-sequenced participants, respectively.

A remark on this clone: The antigen it binds to is not known. It has no much larger one-base neighbor in the sample; base qualities were not kept.

The full study reports these points: Conclusions about previously exposed vaccinees are limited, since just a handful of AZD1222 recipients were seropositive for SARS-CoV-2 at baseline. The 56-69-year group was small, and its depth increase did not reach significance, likely because of low power. The whole spike protein was spanned by vaccine-associated CD4 TCRs, and dominant responses were seen in regions 160-218 and 743-854. Because no day 14 peak-response samples were available, repertoires were characterized only after the peak T cell response. Epitopes outside the regions mutated in the B.1.351 and B.1.1.7 variants were reportedly recognized by nearly half of the unique spike-specific TCRs. Participants were mostly white British, with more females than males. The authors suggested clonal diversity may have been underestimated. A significant rise in spike-specific TCR breadth and depth was observed after two AZD1222 doses relative to day 0 and relative to MenACWY recipients.

This specimen's time point label, interpreted: baseline before first vaccination. Vaccinee samples came from UK trials COV001 and COV002, including a single-blind randomized controlled phase 2/3 trial of AZD1222 (ChAdOx1 nCoV-19) in healthy adults. Trial participant PBMC samples were collected at day 0 and day 28 after the second dose for TCRbeta chain sequencing. V gives up 0 bases and J gives up 4 bases, and the segment between their germline ends measures 10 bases. CDR1 and CDR2, per the germline V gene, are SQVTM and ANQGSEA. CDR3 length: 14 amino acids, cysteine to phenylalanine. Only CDR3 DNA remains: 42 bases, in frame from the first base. The CDR3 regions of human TCRbeta chains were subjected to immunosequencing. Per the authors' processing: Repertoire TCRs were matched against a reference library of SARS-CoV-2-specific TCRs generated with the MIRA antigen-specificity platform. Breadth was defined as the fraction of unique TCRs that were SARS-CoV-2-associated. Depth was defined as the fraction of total T cells that were SARS-CoV-2-associated. Using the MIRA data, each spike-specific TCR was mapped to the spike region that the TCR reacts to and placed in a CD4 or CD8 class. Log10-transformed breadth and depth values were compared by one-way ANOVA with Sidak's multiple comparisons tests. Not all clones reach the TCRdb copy of this immuneACCESS table, which keeps in-frame sequences only. Checked studies attribute under half of the gap to unresolved V genes and leave the rest unexplained. From that table come the V and J calls and clone size; the DNA was used to work out D and trimming. The sample table contains about 85,000 clones; only one count was recorded for 88% of them. Around 15% of the sample goes to the ten largest clones.

This TCR was sampled from an adult in good health. The sequencing here drew on peripheral blood, taken on day 0 of AZD1222 vaccination. The chain links TRBV29-1 with TRBJ2-1; the D gene lacks a confident call. The CDR3 has the sequence CSVEDGLRYNEQFF. The DNA sequence is as follows: TGCAGCGTTGAAGATGGGCTCAGATACAATGAGCAGTTCTTC.